The TCR beta chain described here comes from a study of OX40 agonist ivuxolimab in advanced cancers. Across the whole study: Dose-escalation patients suffered from hepatocellular carcinoma, melanoma, renal cell or head and neck cancer. Study-wide findings and caveats: Among the lowest peripheral clonal expansion occurred in 0.1-3.0 mg/kg partial responders.

The CDR3 sequence is 15 residues long. J gave up 7 bases and V 1 base, and 9 bases lay outside the gene matches. CDR1 is LGHNA, CDR2 YNFKEQ, per germline. Patients with autoimmune history or systemic immunosuppression were excluded. This clone occurred once. Its matching antigen is unknown. Clones were sequenced by immunoSEQ multiplex PCR, and TCRdb holds only the in-frame ones, with some missing. The sample lists under 65,000 clones, roughly 90% seen once, with about 17% in the top ten. The chain carries TRBV4-2 and TRBJ2-5, with 7 bases matching TRBD1. Source: CD4+ or CD8+ T cells sorted from blood, taken in a trial of the OX40 agonist ivuxolimab. This receptor was identified in an adult with an advanced solid tumor such as melanoma, head and neck, liver or kidney cancer. CDR3 sequence reads: CASSQVGQDGWTQYF. As DNA, the CDR3 is TGTGCCAGCAGCCAAGTAGGACAGGACGGTTGGACCCAGTACTTC.